The 14 T cell receptor beta chains reported below all come from one sample, sequenced in a study of cytomegalovirus exposure and HLA in healthy donors. The PCR had 60 Vbeta and 13 Jbeta primers. The protocol was immunoSEQ multiplex PCR, while the TCRdb copy is restricted to in-frame clones and leaves out a portion. This sample has under 200,000 clones, with around 82% found just once. Sequenced sample: PBMCs. The receptor set was obtained from a man aged 55 to 69 in good health and CMV-seronegative.

V is TRBV9 and J is TRBJ2-3; 9 bases align to TRBD2. The CDR3 length is 15 residues. Trimming took 3 bases from V and 4 from J; bases not matched to a gene: 6. Germline CDR1 is SGDLS and CDR2 is YYNGEE. The CDR3 DNA is TGTGCCAGCAGCGCCGGGACTAGCTGGGCAGATACGCAGTATTTT. It is translated as CASSAGTSWADTQYF. Using reference TRBV9 and TRBJ2-3 for the parts outside the CDR3, the full variable domain is DSGVTQTPKHLITATGQRVTLRCSPRSGDLSVYWYQQSLDQGLQFLIQYYNGEERAKGNILERFSAQQFPDLHSELNLSSLELGDSALYFCASSAGTSWADTQYFGPGTRLTVL.

CDR3 residues: CASSQELAGGFSYEQYF. The CDR3 DNA reads TGCGCCAGCAGCCAAGAGCTAGCGGGAGGTTTTTCCTACGAGCAGTACTTC. This sequence joins TRBV4-1 and TRBJ2-7; 11 bases are shared with TRBD2. Germline values: CDR1 MGHRA, CDR2 YSYEKL. There are 17 residues in the CDR3. V trimming: 0 bases; J trimming: 1 base; junction bases outside the gene matches: 5.

A single count supports this clone. The V call is TRBV5-1, the J call TRBJ2-1; 11 positions agree with TRBD2. The ends lost 5 bases at V and 1 base at J; junction bases unmatched: 5. In germline, CDR1 is SGHRS, CDR2 YFSETQ. The CDR3 length is 16 residues. CDR3 coding DNA: TGCGCCAGCAGAGCGACTAGCGGGATTTCCTACAATGAGCAGTTCTTC. As protein: CASRATSGISYNEQFF.

Turning to this clone: In the same sample, other DNA sequences code for this CDR3. The chain recombines TRBV30 with TRBJ2-7; the match to TRBD1 covers 7 bases. V dropped 3 bases and J dropped 2; count of bases not matched to a gene: 10. CDR3 length: 15 residues. CDR1 GTSNPN and CDR2 SVGIG come from the germline V gene (reference sequence). CDR3: CAWSETRQGPYEQYF. In DNA form, the CDR3 reads TGTGCCTGGAGCGAAACCCGACAGGGACCCTACGAGCAGTACTTC. Filled out from reference TRBV30 and TRBJ2-7, the complete variable domain reads SQTIHQWPATLVQPVGSPLSLECTVEGTSNPNLYWYRQAAGRGLQLLFYSVGIGQISSEVPQNLSASRPQDRQFILSSKKLLLSDSGFYLCAWSETRQGPYEQYFGPGTRLTVT.

The chain has TRBV10-2 and TRBJ1-5, with D possibly being TRBD1 (5 bases). Between the trimmed V and J ends, which lost 6 bases and 7 bases, there was a span of 16 bases. The CDR3 totals 14 residues. The germline V gene has CDR1 WSHSY and CDR2 SAAADI. CDR3 DNA sequence: TGCGCCAGCAGAGAGGGTCAGGGTTGGCAGCCCCAGCATTTT. It specifies CASREGQGWQPQHF.

J is TRBJ2-1 and V is TRBV11-3, with 16 positions matching TRBD2. The CDR3 contains 18 residues. CDR1 SGHNT and CDR2 YENEEA come from the germline V gene. V was clipped by 5 bases and J by 9 bases; unmatched bases: 13. The CDR3 is CASSLLPGTSGRASEQFF. The CDR3 nucleotides are TGTGCCAGCAGCCTACTACCCGGGACTAGCGGGAGGGCCAGTGAGCAGTTCTTC.

The chain combines TRBV9 with TRBJ2-2; D is undetermined. Deletions cut 0 bases from V and 6 bases from J, with 9 bases between. The CDR3 is 14 residues long. In germline, CDR1 is SGDLS, CDR2 YYNGEE. The DNA of the CDR3 is TGTGCCAGCAGCGTAGCAGGCCAAGCCGGGGAGCTGTTTTTT. It codes for CASSVAGQAGELFF.

The V gene is TRBV28, the J gene TRBJ1-1, with D maybe TRBD1 (5 bases). Per the germline V gene, CDR1 is MDHEN and CDR2 is SYDVKM. The CDR3 has 12 amino acids. V lost 3 bases, J lost 8 bases, and 10 bases lay in between. The CDR3 sequence: CASSFPGSEAFF. CDR3 sequence (DNA): TGTGCCAGCAGTTTTCCAGGGTCCGAAGCTTTCTTT.

J is TRBJ2-3 and V is TRBV5-1; 9 bases are a match to TRBD2. Losses at the gene ends were 1 base for V and 3 bases for J; bases not matched to a gene: 3. The CDR3 contains 15 residues. Germline CDR1 SGHRS, CDR2 YFSETQ. CDR3 sequence: CASSLTTSGTDTQYF. In nucleotides, the CDR3 is TGCGCCAGCAGCTTGACGACTAGCGGAACAGATACGCAGTATTTT.

The chain recombines TRBV11-1 with TRBJ2-5; D may be TRBD2 (6 bases). Germline V CDR1 and CDR2: SGHAT, FQDESV (reference sequence). This CDR3 has 12 residues. The V end lost 8 bases, the J end lost 3 bases, and 10 bases lay between the germline ends. CDR3 region: CASGPGEETQYF. As DNA, the CDR3 is TGTGCCAGCGGACCGGGAGAAGAGACCCAGTACTTC.

Remarks on this clone: One end of the junction varies from germline; a read error may be responsible. V and J are TRBV2 and TRBJ1-1; D is uncertain. Germline CDR1 is SNHLY and CDR2 is FYNNEI. The length of the CDR3 is 13 residues. The CDR3, as DNA: TGTGCCAGCAATAAGGACGGGAACCCTGAAGCTTTCTTT. Translated, it gives CASNKDGNPEAFF.

The V gene is TRBV11-2, the J gene TRBJ1-4; perhaps TRBD1 as D (5 bases). Germline CDR1 and CDR2: SGHAT and FQNNGV. The germline V and J ends were trimmed by 4 bases and 4 bases, with 13 bases remaining between them. The CDR3 has 15 residues. This CDR3 is CASSSGREFNEKLFF. Written as DNA, the CDR3 is TGTGCCAGCAGCTCAGGGCGGGAATTTAATGAAAAACTGTTTTTT.

The rearrangement links TRBV7-2 to TRBJ2-4; no clear D gene. The CDR3 contains 14 residues. Trimming cost V 2 bases and J 3 bases, with 8 bases left between them. Germline CDR1 reads SGHTA; CDR2 reads FQGNSA. Here the CDR3 DNA reads TGTGCCAGCAGCTTATTTAGTGGCAAAAACATTCAGTACTTC. It yields the protein CASSLFSGKNIQYF.

This clone occurred a few times. The CDR3 is CASSLQTAIYGYTF. Written as DNA, the CDR3 is TGTGCCAGTAGTCTACAGACAGCCATCTATGGCTACACCTTC. The chain recombines TRBV19 with TRBJ1-2; a possible D gene is TRBD1 (5 bases). Germline V gene data show CDR1 as LNHDA and CDR2 as SQIVND (reference sequence). There are 14 residues in the CDR3. V was trimmed by 5 bases and J by 4 bases, leaving 14 bases between them.